This TCR beta chain is drawn from a study of T cell clonality in common variable immunodeficiency. The V segment lost 4 bases and the J segment 5 bases; nucleotides outside the gene matches: 5. The CDR3 runs to 15 residues. Germline CDR1 is SEHNR and CDR2 is FQNEAQ (reference sequence). Each donor provided about 4.5 to 9 ml of heparinized whole blood. Overall study results and limits: Shared TCRbeta clones were fewer between CVID subjects than controls. Reportedly, TCR beta sequences from common variable immunodeficiency showed fewer deletions and N-nucleotide insertions.

TCRdb's copy holds only in-frame clones and misses some; the assay was immunoSEQ multiplex PCR. The sample holds more than 55,000 clones, and no clone turns up only once. Many counts were recorded for this clone. Its antigen is unknown. The read terminates 3 residues before the CDR3 end, so the remaining end is supplied by the germline J gene. Sample: peripheral blood mononuclear cells. The chain couples TRBV7-9 to TRBJ2-1, with 10 bases fitting TRBD2. The receptor was derived from a person aged 18-69 years in good health. CDR3 residues: CASSSLAGVNNEQFF. CDR3 DNA (partial): TGTGCCAGCAGCTCCCTAGCGGGAGTTAACAATGAG.